This passage covers 4 T cell receptor delta chains from one sample sequenced in a study of Vδ1+ human thymocytes. Whole-study findings and limits: Highly polyclonal TRG and TRD repertoires with Gaussian CDR3 length distributions appeared in thymus.

The antigens of these receptors remain unknown. RNA was extracted from the cells and then reverse transcribed. Multiplex PCR used pooled V-gene forward primers and a constant-region reverse primer to amplify CDR3s. TCRdb reanalyzed the multiplex PCR reads using CATT. Among more than 25,000 delta-chain clones listed, 7.4% were seen once. Sequenced sample: Vdelta1+ gamma-delta thymocytes from the thymus. Noted subset: FACS-sorted CD3+ TCRalphabeta- TCRVdelta1+ TCRVdelta2- thymocytes. The origin of the receptors is a girl in the first two years of life who had congenital heart surgery.

This clone was seen only once. The V gene is TRDV1, the J gene TRDJ1; D call uncertain. The J gene, not given by TCRdb, was assigned here from a germline match of the nucleotide sequence. The length of the CDR3 is 18 residues. Looked up from germline, CDR1 is TSWWSYY and CDR2 is QGS. V lost 2 bases to trimming and J lost 4 bases, with 23 bases between them. The CDR3 protein is CALGEIHRDSPPRDKLIF. CDR3 DNA sequence: TGTGCTCTTGGGGAAATTCATAGAGATTCACCTCCTCGCGATAAACTCATCTTT.

The J gene was reported as TRDJ3; the V gene went uncalled; TRDD3, the table's D call, was not compared with the DNA. This CDR3 region has 27 residues. The CDR3 is CAFDLRGPSYFVLGIVPPSWDTRQMFF. The CDR3 nucleotides are TGTGCCTTTGACTTGCGAGGGCCTTCCTACTTTGTACTGGGGATCGTACCCCCCTCCTGGGACACCCGACAGATGTTTTTC.

This clone has more than one count but fewer than ten. The junction shows a germline mismatch at one end, possibly a read error. This chain links TRDV2 with TRDJ3, with TRDD3 as a possible D gene (5 bases). The CDR3 sequence is 16 residues long. The germline V gene encodes CDR1 GEAIGNYY and CDR2 EKD. CDR3 in DNA: TGTGCCTGTGTATGTTCTGGGTGCTGGGACGCCCGACAGATGTTTTTC. This encodes CACVCSGCWDARQMFF.

This clone was detected a few times. This chain links TRDV1 with TRDJ1; 13 bases agree with TRDD3. This CDR3 is built from 25 residues. Germline CDR1 is TSWWSYY and CDR2 is QGS. V lost 4 bases, J lost 3 bases, and 32 bases stayed unmatched. The CDR3 here is CALGGTVRGPTRTGGYVPFPDKLIF. In DNA form, the CDR3 reads TGTGCTCTTGGGGGCACCGTTCGGGGTCCTACCCGCACTGGGGGATACGTACCATTCCCCGATAAACTCATCTTT.